This T cell receptor (beta chain) comes out of a study of T cells after yellow fever vaccination. The CDR3 contains 15 residues. Germline V gives CDR1 SEHNR, CDR2 FQNEAQ (reference sequence). Trimming removed 5 bases from V and 8 bases from J; junction bases left unmatched: 10. The table lists this clonotype with a few counts. It was through 5'RACE template switching that TCR cDNA was made, with a universal primer site and UMIs added. TCRdb re-derived calls from the 5' RACE reads in MiXCR, one entry per CDR3 protein. This sample carries about 68,000 distinct CDR3 sequences, 5% to 8% of them seen once, and the ten largest clones take 37%.

The clonotype originates from a man aged 18 to 35 who received the YFV17D yellow fever vaccine. This chain joins TRBV7-9 and TRBJ1-2; 11 nucleotides align to TRBD1. The starting material was CD8+ T cells sorted from PBMCs, obtained approximately 40 days after the first yellow fever vaccination. In nucleotides, the CDR3 is TGTGCCAGCAGCAAAGGGACAGGGGGTCCCCGGGGCTACACCTTC. It translates to CASSKGTGGPRGYTF.